One and the same sample provided the 30 T cell receptor beta chains below, sequenced in a study of blood T cells in healthy people across ages (dated by TCRdb to between 2014 and 2017). Library creation used 5' RACE. Reads for this sample came from an Illumina HiSeq 2500. The second PCR ran for about 6 to 11 cycles and used a J-beta primer mix along with a sample-barcoded 5' primer. In TCRdb, the public reads were trimmed at Q25 with fastp and aligned with MiXCR, with productive beta chains retained. All rows with the same CDR3 protein become a single entry with the most common DNA and genes. The sample table holds fewer than 800,000 distinct CDR3 sequences, of which roughly 20% were seen once. The ten largest clones take up roughly 3.6% of the sample. The sample was blood. The receptor source for this set is a man in his 70s in good health.

The chain is built from TRBV28 and TRBJ2-5; D gene unclear. This CDR3 is built from 14 residues. Trimming shortened V by 6 bases and J by 4 bases, and 15 bases separated the two germline ends. Germline values: CDR1 MDHEN, CDR2 SYDVKM. In nucleotides, the CDR3 is TGTGCCAGCAGCCCACTCAACATCCGAGAGACCCAGTACTTC. Residues: CASSPLNIRETQYF. Using reference TRBV28 and TRBJ2-5 for the parts outside the CDR3, the full variable domain is DVKVTQSSRYLVKRTGEKVFLECVQDMDHENMFWYRQDPGLGLRLIYFSYDVKMKEKGDIPEGYSVSREKKERFSLILESASTNQTSMYLCASSPLNIRETQYFGPGTRLLVL.

The rearrangement joins TRBV20-1 to TRBJ2-5; a possible D gene is TRBD2 (5 bases). CDR1 and CDR2 (germline): DFQATT, SNEGSKA (reference sequence). Trimming shortened V by 5 bases and J by 2 bases, and 9 bases separated the two germline ends. This CDR3 contains 12 residues. CDR3 residues: CSAETNQETQYF. The CDR3 region has the DNA TGCAGTGCTGAGACTAATCAAGAGACCCAGTACTTC.

V is TRBV20-1 and J is TRBJ2-3; 7 bases agree with TRBD2. The CDR3 totals 14 residues. Germline V lookup: CDR1 DFQATT, CDR2 SNEGSKA (reference sequence). V was clipped by 4 bases and J by 3 bases; unmatched bases: 7. As DNA, the CDR3 is TGCAGTGCTATGCGGGAGCCCCAGACAGATACGCAGTATTTT. This gives the protein CSAMREPQTDTQYF.

V is TRBV30 and J is TRBJ1-1, with D perhaps TRBD1 (5 bases). The CDR3 is 11 residues long. V lost 8 bases to trimming and J lost 4 bases, with 11 bases between them. Germline CDR1 reads GTSNPN; CDR2 reads SVGIG (reference sequence). CDR3 sequence (DNA): TGTGCCCGCCTGGGGCGCACTGAAGCTTTCTTT. As protein: CARLGRTEAFF.

The gene calls are TRBV12-3 or TRBV12-4 and TRBJ2-2; TRBD2 matches at 11 bases. CDR3 length: 16 residues. Trimming cost V 6 bases and J 2 bases; bases outside gene matches: 5. DNA of the CDR3: TGTGCCAGCAGAGATAGCGGGAGGGCCAACACCGGGGAGCTGTTTTTT. This sequence encodes CASRDSGRANTGELFF.

This clonotype was seen only a few times. The CDR3: CASTHWGRDYNEQFF. The CDR3 DNA sequence: TGTGCCAGCACACACTGGGGAAGGGATTACAATGAGCAGTTCTTC. The J gene is TRBJ2-1, the V gene TRBV7-8; D is undetermined. Germline V gives CDR1 SGHVS, CDR2 FQNEAQ. CDR3 size: 15 residues. The V gene lost 7 bases and the J gene lost 4 bases, with 17 bases spanning the gap.

The rearrangement uses TRBV24-1 and TRBJ2-5, with 15 nucleotides matching TRBD2. Germline V gene lookup returns CDR1 KGHDR and CDR2 SFDVKD. CDR3 length: 21 residues. V was pared by 0 bases and J by 5 bases, with 15 bases of the junction left unmatched. The CDR3 protein is CATSDLGIGTSGRLSMETQYF. CDR3 DNA: TGTGCCACCAGTGATTTGGGGATAGGGACTAGCGGGAGGTTGAGTATGGAGACCCAGTACTTC.

The chain combines TRBV12-3 or TRBV12-4 with TRBJ2-3, with a possible D match to TRBD1 (6 bases). V was pared by 3 bases and J by 4 bases, with 11 bases between. This CDR3 region has 14 residues. This CDR3 is CASSLGAPPDTQYF. CDR3 nucleotides: TGTGCCAGCAGTTTGGGGGCGCCTCCAGATACGCAGTATTTT.

There are a few counts of this clonotype. V usage is TRBV5-1 and J usage is TRBJ1-2; tentatively, D is TRBD1 (6 bases). CDR3 length: 14 residues. V was trimmed by 0 bases and J by 4 bases, leaving 10 bases between them. Per germline, CDR1 SGHRS and CDR2 YFSETQ. CDR3 sequence (DNA): TGCGCCAGCAGCTTGGACGACAGGCCCTATGGCTACACCTTC. Its protein product is CASSLDDRPYGYTF.

This clonotype was seen a handful of times. The chain uses TRBV28 and TRBJ2-7; D perhaps matches TRBD2 (5 bases). This CDR3 has 18 amino acids. Trimming pared 10 bases from V and 0 bases from J, leaving 28 bases between. Germline loops: CDR1 MDHEN, CDR2 SYDVKM. In nucleotides, the CDR3 is TGTGCCAACAGCATCCGTAGAGGGAGTAGCAAGGCCTCCTACGAGCAGTACTTC. Protein product: CANSIRRGSSKASYEQYF.

The sample holds many counts of this clonotype. The gene calls are TRBV5-4 and TRBJ2-4, with a tentative D call TRBD1 (6 bases). The V gene's germline CDR1 is SGHNT and CDR2 YYREEE (reference sequence). With 2 bases removed from V and 5 bases from J, the gap between germline ends came to 14 bases. The CDR3 runs to 15 residues. CDR3 nucleotide sequence: TGTGCCAGCAGCTTTTCGAACAGGGTCGAAAACATTCAGTACTTC. Protein: CASSFSNRVENIQYF.

The DNA for the CDR3 is TGTGCCAGCAGTTTAAGGGTTAAAGACACTGAAGCTTTCTTT. Translation gives CASSLRVKDTEAFF. The gene calls are TRBV12-3 or TRBV12-4 and TRBJ1-1, with D unclear. CDR3 length: 14 residues. V lost 2 bases and J lost 3, with 10 bases in between.

This clonotype was found a few times. One junction end disagrees with the germline gene, perhaps due to a read error. V and J are TRBV29-1 and TRBJ2-7, with D possibly being TRBD1 or TRBD2 (5 bases each). The J call may be wrong; the DNA end is better matched by TRBJ2-5. This CDR3 has 12 residues. The germline V gene has CDR1 SQVTM and CDR2 ANQGSEA. CDR3 DNA sequence: TGCGGCGTTGTGGGGGTTCAAGAGACCCAGTACTTC. This sequence encodes CGVVGVQETQYF.

The rearrangement uses TRBV28 and TRBJ2-2, with D maybe TRBD1 (5 bases). The V end lost 2 bases, the J end lost 5 bases, and 15 bases lay between the germline ends. Germline CDR1 MDHEN, CDR2 SYDVKM. The CDR3 sequence is 16 residues long. The CDR3 DNA is TGTGCCAGCAGTTTAGCTCTTACCCCAGGGACCGGGGAGCTGTTTTTT. Encoded protein: CASSLALTPGTGELFF.

This clonotype showed up just a few times. The chain recombines TRBV27 with TRBJ2-1, with TRBD2 identical over 8 bases. V lost 6 bases and J lost 10; bases outside the gene matches: 14. The CDR3 consists of 15 residues. Germline values: CDR1 MNHEY, CDR2 SMNVEV (reference sequence). CDR3 nucleotide sequence: TGTGCCAGCAGGGGACTGAGCGGGAGTTGGACCGAGCAGTTCTTC. This gives the protein CASRGLSGSWTEQFF.

The rearrangement links TRBV11-2 to TRBJ2-1, with TRBD2 identical over 7 bases. The germline CDR1 and CDR2 sequences are SGHAT and FQNNGV. V lost 5 bases, J lost 9 bases, and 7 bases stayed unmatched. CDR3 length: 13 amino acids. CDR3 coding DNA: TGTGCCAGCAGCCCCCTCCCGGGAGGTGAGCAGTTCTTC. It translates to CASSPLPGGEQFF.

The sample holds a few counts of this clonotype. A much more abundant neighbour one base away suggests this may be a read error. The J gene is TRBJ2-2, the V gene TRBV3-1; D unresolved. There are 13 residues in the CDR3. Trimming removed 2 bases at V and 4 bases at J, with 5 bases between. The germline V gene encodes CDR1 LGHDT and CDR2 YNNKEL (reference sequence). The CDR3 DNA sequence: TGTGCCAGCAGCCAATTAAGCACCGGGGAGCTGTTTTTT. Its protein product is CASSQLSTGELFF. Combining the CDR3 with reference TRBV3-1 and TRBJ2-2 gives the whole variable domain DTAVSQTPKYLVTQMGNDKSIKCEQNLGHDTMYWYKQDSKKFLKIMFSYNNKELIINETVPNRFSPKSPDKAHLNLHINSLELGDSAVYFCASSQLSTGELFFGEGSRLTVL.

This clonotype was seen more than once but under ten times. The chain is built from TRBV6-5 and TRBJ2-5; 8 positions agree with TRBD2. J gave up 9 bases and V 6 bases, and 3 bases lay outside the gene matches. Germline V gene sequence: CDR1 MNHEY, CDR2 SVGAGI. The CDR3 extends over 11 amino acids. The CDR3 loop reads CASSPGRAQYF. CDR3 DNA sequence: TGTGCCAGCAGCCCCGGGAGGGCCCAGTACTTC.

This clonotype was seen ten or more times. V is TRBV27 and J is TRBJ2-5; 7 bases are shared with TRBD1. J gave up 5 bases and V 5 bases, and 8 bases lay outside the gene matches. The germline gives CDR1 MNHEY, CDR2 SMNVEV (reference sequence). The CDR3 has 14 amino acids. The CDR3 sequence is CASSDRVSLETQYF. In DNA, the CDR3 is TGTGCCAGCAGTGACAGGGTGTCCCTGGAGACCCAGTACTTC.

This clonotype was counted between two and nine times. The chain couples TRBV27 to TRBJ2-3; 10 bases map to TRBD2. The CDR3 extends over 19 amino acids. Germline values: CDR1 MNHEY, CDR2 SMNVEV (reference sequence). V lost 5 bases and J lost 1; bases outside the gene matches: 15. The CDR3 is CASSAKSGRVQMGTDTQYF. CDR3 coding DNA: TGTGCCAGCAGTGCTAAGAGCGGGAGGGTCCAAATGGGCACAGATACGCAGTATTTT.

This CDR3 is CSARVSGSQETQYF. The CDR3 region has the DNA TGCAGTGCTAGGGTTAGCGGGAGCCAAGAGACCCAGTACTTC. J is TRBJ2-5 and V is TRBV20-1; 9 bases agree with TRBD2. The CDR3 totals 14 residues. V was pared by 3 bases and J by 1 base, with 3 bases of the junction left unmatched. The germline CDR1 and CDR2 sequences are DFQATT and SNEGSKA (reference sequence).

The chain couples TRBV20-1 to TRBJ2-4; D may be TRBD2 (5 bases). Trimming stripped 3 bases from V and 1 base from J, with 13 bases between. Germline V lookup: CDR1 DFQATT, CDR2 SNEGSKA (reference sequence). CDR3 length: 15 amino acids. The CDR3 is CSASPGVAAKNIQYF. The CDR3 nucleotides read TGCAGTGCTAGTCCCGGGGTAGCGGCCAAAAACATTCAGTACTTC.

Points on this clonotype: Germline is not matched at one junction end, which may reflect a read error. The chain couples TRBV27 to TRBJ1-4; D not certain. The length of the CDR3 is 15 residues. CDR1 MNHEY and CDR2 SMNVEV come from the germline V gene (reference sequence). CDR3 coding DNA: TGTGCCGGCAGTCCCCTACGAGGGCTTGGTGAAAAACTGTTTTTT. Residues: CAGSPLRGLGEKLFF.

This chain links TRBV25-1 with TRBJ1-2; 7 nucleotides agree with TRBD1. Trimming at V came to 6 bases and at J to 8 bases, leaving 18 bases not matched to a gene. The CDR3 loop spans 16 amino acids. CDR1 is MGHDK, CDR2 SYGVNS, per germline. The CDR3 bases are TGTGCCAGCAGCGGAATGGGTCGACAGGGAACAAGCGGCTACACCTTC. This sequence encodes CASSGMGRQGTSGYTF.

This clonotype was counted many times. V gene TRBV4-3 combines with J gene TRBJ1-1; tentative D call: TRBD1 (5 bases). This CDR3 comprises 14 residues. V was pared by 5 bases and J by 1 base, with 11 bases between. Germline V gene data show CDR1 as LGHNA and CDR2 as YSLEER. The CDR3 loop is CASSWGLGNTEAFF. In DNA form, the CDR3 reads TGCGCCAGCAGCTGGGGCCTAGGGAACACTGAAGCTTTCTTT.

This clonotype was seen only a few times. V gene TRBV9 combines with J gene TRBJ2-7; D is ambiguous. The CDR3 spans 14 residues. V was clipped by 3 bases and J by 3 bases, with 13 bases between them. Germline V gives CDR1 SGDLS, CDR2 YYNGEE. CDR3 sequence (DNA): TGTGCCAGCAGCGGGACGGGTAGGAGCTACGAGCAGTACTTC. This sequence encodes CASSGTGRSYEQYF.

This clonotype was detected ten times or more. The rearrangement joins TRBV20-1 to TRBJ2-1, with D possibly TRBD2 on 5 matching bases. This CDR3 has 15 residues. The germline V and J ends were trimmed by 1 base and 1 base, with 11 bases remaining between them. Germline V CDR1 and CDR2: DFQATT, SNEGSKA (reference sequence). As DNA, the CDR3 is TGCAGTGCTAGAGGGACGAGGGAATCCTACAATGAGCAGTTCTTC. Protein: CSARGTRESYNEQFF.

The CDR3 sequence is CASSLRLAFSTDTQYF. The DNA for the CDR3 is TGTGCCAGCAGTTTAAGGCTAGCGTTTAGTACAGATACGCAGTATTTT. The chain has TRBV12-3 or TRBV12-4 and TRBJ2-3; D is possibly TRBD2 (6 bases). The CDR3 loop spans 16 amino acids. V lost 2 bases, J lost 3 bases, and 15 bases lay in between.

This clonotype was seen only a few times. This chain connects TRBV4-1 to TRBJ1-1; D is possibly TRBD1 (6 bases). CDR1 and CDR2 from the germline V gene are MGHRA and YSYEKL. Between the trimmed V and J ends, which lost 2 bases and 3 bases, there was a span of 16 bases. The CDR3 extends over 16 amino acids. CDR3 amino acids: CASSQNLNRADTEAFF. In DNA, the CDR3 is TGCGCCAGCAGCCAAAATCTCAACAGGGCGGACACTGAAGCTTTCTTT.

The genes are TRBV28 and TRBJ2-3; 8 nucleotides align to TRBD2. The CDR3 covers 15 residues. J was trimmed by 4 bases and V by 7 bases; bases with no gene match: 10. Germline-derived CDR1 and CDR2 are MDHEN and SYDVKM. The CDR3 protein is CASIPGLGSADTQYF. The CDR3 DNA reads as TGTGCCAGCATCCCGGGACTAGGATCTGCAGATACGCAGTATTTT.